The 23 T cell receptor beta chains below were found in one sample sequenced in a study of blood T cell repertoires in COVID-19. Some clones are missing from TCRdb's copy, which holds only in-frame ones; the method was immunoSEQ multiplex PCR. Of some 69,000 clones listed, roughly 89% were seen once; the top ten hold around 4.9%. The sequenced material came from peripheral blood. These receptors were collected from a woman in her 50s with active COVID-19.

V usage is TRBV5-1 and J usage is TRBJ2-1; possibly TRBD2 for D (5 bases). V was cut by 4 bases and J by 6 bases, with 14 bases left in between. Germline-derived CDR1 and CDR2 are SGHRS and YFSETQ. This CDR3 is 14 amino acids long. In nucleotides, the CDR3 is TGCGCCAGCAGCCTCGGGGAAATGAGCAATGAGCAGTTCTTC. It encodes CASSLGEMSNEQFF.

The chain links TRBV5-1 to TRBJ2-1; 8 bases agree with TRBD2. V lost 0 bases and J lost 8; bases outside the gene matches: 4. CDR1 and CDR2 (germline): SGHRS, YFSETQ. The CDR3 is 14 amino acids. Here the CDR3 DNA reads TGCGCCAGCAGCTTGGTAAGAGCGGGAGATGAGCAGTTCTTC. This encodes CASSLVRAGDEQFF. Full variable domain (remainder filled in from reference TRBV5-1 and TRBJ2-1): KAGVTQTPRYLIKTRGQQVTLSCSPISGHRSVSWYQQTPGQGLQFLFEYFSETQRNKGNFPGRFSGRQFSNSRSEMNVSTLELGDSALYLCASSLVRAGDEQFFGPGTRLTVL.

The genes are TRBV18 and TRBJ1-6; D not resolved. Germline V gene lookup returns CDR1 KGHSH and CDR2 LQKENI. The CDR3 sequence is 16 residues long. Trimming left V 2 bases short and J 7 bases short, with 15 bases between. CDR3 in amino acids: CASSPSQASSNSPLHF. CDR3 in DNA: TGTGCCAGCTCACCAAGTCAGGCATCGTCGAATTCACCCCTCCACTTT.

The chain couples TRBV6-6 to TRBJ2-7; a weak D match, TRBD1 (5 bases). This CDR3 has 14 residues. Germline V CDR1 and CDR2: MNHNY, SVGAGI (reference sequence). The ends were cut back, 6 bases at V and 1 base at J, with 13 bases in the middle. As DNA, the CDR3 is TGTGCCAGCAGCCCCCGGACACAATCCTACGAGCAGTACTTC. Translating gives CASSPRTQSYEQYF.

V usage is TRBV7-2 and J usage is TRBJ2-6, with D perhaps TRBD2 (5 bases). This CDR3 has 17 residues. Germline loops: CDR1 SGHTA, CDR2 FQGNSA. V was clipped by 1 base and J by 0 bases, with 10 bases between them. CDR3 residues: CASSLGLLGSGANVLTF. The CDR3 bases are TGTGCCAGCAGCTTAGGACTACTAGGCTCTGGGGCCAACGTCCTGACTTTC.

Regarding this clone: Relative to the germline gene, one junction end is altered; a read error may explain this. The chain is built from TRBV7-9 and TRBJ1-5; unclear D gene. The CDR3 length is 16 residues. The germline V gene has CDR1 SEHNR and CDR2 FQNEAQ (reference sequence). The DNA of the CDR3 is TGTGTCAGCAGCTTAGCCAGGTTGGGTAGCAATCAGCCCCAGCATTTT. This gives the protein CVSSLARLGSNQPQHF.

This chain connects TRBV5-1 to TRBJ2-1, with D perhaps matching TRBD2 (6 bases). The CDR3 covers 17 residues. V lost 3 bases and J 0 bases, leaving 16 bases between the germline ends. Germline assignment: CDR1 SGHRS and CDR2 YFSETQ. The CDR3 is CASSSDYAGSSYNEQFF. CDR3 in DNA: TGCGCCAGCAGCTCCGATTACGCGGGGAGCTCCTACAATGAGCAGTTCTTC.

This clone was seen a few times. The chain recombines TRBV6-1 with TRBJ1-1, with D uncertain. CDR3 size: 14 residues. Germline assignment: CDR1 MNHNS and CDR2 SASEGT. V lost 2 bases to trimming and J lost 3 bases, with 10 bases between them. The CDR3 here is CASSEQQTDTEAFF. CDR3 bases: TGTGCCAGCAGTGAACAACAGACGGACACTGAAGCTTTCTTT.

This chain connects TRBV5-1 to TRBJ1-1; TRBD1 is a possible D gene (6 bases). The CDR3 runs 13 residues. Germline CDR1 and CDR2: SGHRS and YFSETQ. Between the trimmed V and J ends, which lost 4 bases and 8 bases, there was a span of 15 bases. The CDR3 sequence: CASSPGVRGEAFF. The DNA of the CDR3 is TGCGCCAGCAGCCCTGGGGTCAGGGGCGAAGCTTTCTTT. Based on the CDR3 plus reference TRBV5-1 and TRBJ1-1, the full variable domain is KAGVTQTPRYLIKTRGQQVTLSCSPISGHRSVSWYQQTPGQGLQFLFEYFSETQRNKGNFPGRFSGRQFSNSRSEMNVSTLELGDSALYLCASSPGVRGEAFFGQGTRLTVV.

CDR3 nucleotides: TGTGCCAGCAGCTTATTAGCGGGAGGGCCATTTGAGCAGTTCTTC. As protein: CASSLLAGGPFEQFF. This chain uses TRBV7-2 with TRBJ2-1, with 11 positions matching TRBD2. The CDR3 covers 15 residues. The V gene's germline CDR1 is SGHTA and CDR2 FQGNSA. J was trimmed by 9 bases and V by 2 bases; bases with no gene match: 6.

CDR3 sequence reads: CASSYGRRETQYF. CDR3 DNA sequence: TGTGCCAGCAGTTACGGGAGACGAGAGACCCAGTACTTC. The chain is built from TRBV6-5 and TRBJ2-5, with D possibly matching TRBD2 (5 bases). V gave up 2 bases and J gave up 4 bases, with 8 bases separating them. The CDR3 has 13 residues. Germline lookup yields CDR1 MNHEY and CDR2 SVGAGI.

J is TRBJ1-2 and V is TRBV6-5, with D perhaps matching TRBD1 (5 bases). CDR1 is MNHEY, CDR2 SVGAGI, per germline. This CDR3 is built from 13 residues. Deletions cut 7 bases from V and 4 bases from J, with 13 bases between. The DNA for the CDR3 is TGTGCCAGCACCCCGGGACTGTCCTATGGCTACACCTTC. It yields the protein CASTPGLSYGYTF.

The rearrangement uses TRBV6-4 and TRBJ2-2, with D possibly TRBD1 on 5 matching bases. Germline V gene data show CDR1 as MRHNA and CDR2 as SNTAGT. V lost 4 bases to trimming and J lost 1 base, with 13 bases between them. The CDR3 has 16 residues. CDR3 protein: CASSVIGHLNTGELFF. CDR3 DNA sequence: TGTGCCAGCAGTGTAATTGGACATTTGAACACCGGGGAGCTGTTTTTT.

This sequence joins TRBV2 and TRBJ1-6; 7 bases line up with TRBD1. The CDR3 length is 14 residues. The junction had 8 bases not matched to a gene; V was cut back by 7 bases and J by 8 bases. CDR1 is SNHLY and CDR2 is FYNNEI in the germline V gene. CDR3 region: CASIYNTGDSPLHF. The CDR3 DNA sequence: TGTGCCAGCATATATAATACAGGGGATTCACCCCTCCACTTT.

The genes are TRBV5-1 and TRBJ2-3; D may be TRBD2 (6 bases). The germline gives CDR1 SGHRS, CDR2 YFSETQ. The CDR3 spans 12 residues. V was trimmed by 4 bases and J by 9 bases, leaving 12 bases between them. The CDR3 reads CASSPGGETQYF. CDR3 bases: TGCGCCAGCAGCCCGGGCGGGGAGACGCAGTATTTT.

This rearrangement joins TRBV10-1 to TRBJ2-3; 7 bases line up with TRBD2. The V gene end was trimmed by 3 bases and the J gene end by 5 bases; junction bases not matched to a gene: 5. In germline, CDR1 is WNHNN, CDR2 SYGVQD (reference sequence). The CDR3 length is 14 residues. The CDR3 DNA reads TGCGCCAGCAGTGAACGGACTAGTGGAGATACGCAGTATTTT. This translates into CASSERTSGDTQYF.

CDR3 protein: CASSPQGDGKDEQFF. CDR3 DNA: TGTGCCAGTAGTCCTCAGGGGGACGGAAAGGATGAGCAGTTCTTC. The genes are TRBV19 and TRBJ2-1, with 7 bases fitting TRBD1. This CDR3 has 15 amino acids. The germline gives CDR1 LNHDA, CDR2 SQIVND (reference sequence). Germline trimming cut 5 bases from V and 8 bases from J; bases unmatched to any gene: 12.

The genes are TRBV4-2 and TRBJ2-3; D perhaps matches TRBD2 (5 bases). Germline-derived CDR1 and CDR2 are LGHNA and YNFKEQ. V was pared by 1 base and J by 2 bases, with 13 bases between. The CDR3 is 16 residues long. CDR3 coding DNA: TGTGCCAGCAGCCAAGTAGGCAGCGGACTCACAGATACGCAGTATTTT. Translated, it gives CASSQVGSGLTDTQYF.

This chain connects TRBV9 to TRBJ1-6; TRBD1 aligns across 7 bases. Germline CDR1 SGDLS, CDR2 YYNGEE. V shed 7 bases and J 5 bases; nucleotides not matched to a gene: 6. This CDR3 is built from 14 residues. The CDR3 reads CASATGQNNSPLHF. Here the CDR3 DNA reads TGTGCCAGCGCCACGGGACAGAATAATTCACCCCTCCACTTT. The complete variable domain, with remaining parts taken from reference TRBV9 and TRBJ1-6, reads DSGVTQTPKHLITATGQRVTLRCSPRSGDLSVYWYQQSLDQGLQFLIQYYNGEERAKGNILERFSAQQFPDLHSELNLSSLELGDSALYFCASATGQNNSPLHFGNGTRLTVT.

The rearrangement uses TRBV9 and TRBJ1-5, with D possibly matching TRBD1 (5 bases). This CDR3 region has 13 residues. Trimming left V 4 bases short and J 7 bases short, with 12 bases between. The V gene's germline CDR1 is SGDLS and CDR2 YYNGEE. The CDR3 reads CASSPTGHQPQHF. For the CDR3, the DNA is TGTGCCAGCAGCCCCACCGGACACCAGCCCCAGCATTTT.

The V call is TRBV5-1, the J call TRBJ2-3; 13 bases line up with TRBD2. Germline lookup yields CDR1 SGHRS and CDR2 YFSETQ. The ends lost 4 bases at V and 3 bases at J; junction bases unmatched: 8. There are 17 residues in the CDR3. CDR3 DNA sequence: TGCGCCAGCAGCACAATCGGGACTAGCGGGAAAACAGATACGCAGTATTTT. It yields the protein CASSTIGTSGKTDTQYF.

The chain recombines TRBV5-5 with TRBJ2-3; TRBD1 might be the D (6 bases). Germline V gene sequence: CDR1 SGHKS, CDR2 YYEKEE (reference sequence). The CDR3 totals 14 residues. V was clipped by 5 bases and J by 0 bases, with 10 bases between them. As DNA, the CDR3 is TGTGCCAGCAGGTGGGACACTAGCACAGATACGCAGTATTTT. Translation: CASRWDTSTDTQYF.

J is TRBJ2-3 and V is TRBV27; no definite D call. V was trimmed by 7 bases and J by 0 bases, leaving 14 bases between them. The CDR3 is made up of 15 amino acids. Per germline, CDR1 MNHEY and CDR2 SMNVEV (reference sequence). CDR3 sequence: CASTQRVSSTDTQYF. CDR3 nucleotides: TGTGCCAGCACCCAGCGCGTATCTAGCACAGATACGCAGTATTTT.